Listed here are 7 T cell receptor beta chains from one sample, sequenced in a study of tumor and adjacent non-tumor tissue in lung cancer. RNA was extracted from bulk tissue without any cell sorting. This non-tumor lung sample came from over 3 cm beyond the tumor edge. The library came from three nested PCR rounds adapted from ARM-PCR protocols. TCRdb reprocessed the multiplex PCR reads via MiXCR and lists one record per CDR3 protein. The sample has 90,000 to 100,000 distinct CDR3 sequences, around three quarters seen once; the top ten hold more than 30%. Input material: distant non-tumor lung tissue. The receptors originated from a man aged 55 to 69 with small cell lung cancer.

Notes on this clonotype: Compared with germline, one end of the junction differs, possibly owing to a read error. The V gene is TRBV5-4, the J gene TRBJ1-1; TRBD1 agrees at 8 bases. The CDR3 runs to 16 residues. CDR1 is SGHNT, CDR2 YYREEE, per germline (reference sequence). The CDR3, as DNA: TGTGGCAGCAGCTTGGAGGCAGGGGGCGCGAGCATTGAAGCTTTCTTT. Encoded protein: CGSSLEAGGASIEAFF. Complete variable domain (other parts from reference TRBV5-4 and TRBJ1-1): ETGVTQSPTHLIKTRGQQVTLRCSSQSGHNTVSWYQQALGQGPQFIFQYYREEENGRGNFPPRFSGLQFPNYSSELNVNALELDDSALYLCGSSLEAGGASIEAFFGQGTRLTVV.

A note on this clonotype: One end of the junction does not line up with germline, which may come from a read error. CDR3 amino acids: CASSFGLAGSWELFF. CDR3 DNA sequence: TGTGCCAGTAGTTTTGGTTTAGCGGGGAGCTGGGAGCTGTTTTTT. V usage is TRBV12-3 or TRBV12-4 and J usage is TRBJ2-2, with 8 bases that match TRBD2. The CDR3 has 15 amino acids.

A remark on this clonotype: A junction end diverges from the germline sequence, so it may reflect a read error. The chain recombines TRBV6-5 with TRBJ1-3; possibly TRBD1 for D (5 bases). Germline V gene data show CDR1 as MNHEY and CDR2 as SVGAGI. This CDR3 region has 15 residues. CDR3: CASTSAGPSGNTICF. The CDR3 DNA reads TGTGCCAGCACCAGCGCGGGACCCTCTGGAAACACCATATGTTTT.

A remark on this clonotype: One junction end does not reproduce the germline sequence, and a read error may be involved. This rearrangement joins TRBV11-1 to TRBJ2-1; D is uncertain. CDR1 is SGHAT, CDR2 FQDESV, per germline (reference sequence). The CDR3 length is 12 residues. The CDR3 DNA follows: TGTGCCACCAGCTTCTTAGATGGTGAGCAGTTCTTC. Protein product: CATSFLDGEQFF.

The chain joins TRBV6-6 to TRBJ2-1; 8 bases are shared with TRBD2. V dropped 7 bases and J dropped 5; count of bases not matched to a gene: 7. CDR1 is MNHNY, CDR2 SVGAGI, per germline (reference sequence). This CDR3 contains 14 residues. The CDR3 region has the DNA TGTGCCAGCACTTATGCGGGGGGCGACAATGAGCAGTTCTTC. Amino acid sequence: CASTYAGGDNEQFF.

With respect to this clonotype: The germline gene is not matched at one end of the junction; a read error may be the cause. The gene calls are TRBV11-1 and TRBJ2-5; D call uncertain. Germline assignment: CDR1 SGHAT and CDR2 FQDESV (reference sequence). The CDR3 covers 13 residues. CDR3 in amino acids: CSSSSAAQETQYF. The DNA of the CDR3 is TGTTCCAGCAGCTCGGCGGCACAAGAGACCCAGTACTTC. Full variable domain (missing parts from reference TRBV11-1 and TRBJ2-5): EAEVAQSPRYKITEKSQAVAFWCDPISGHATLYWYRQILGQGPELLVQFQDESVVDDSQLPKDRFSAERLKGVDSTLKIQPAELGDSAMYLCSSSSAAQETQYFGPGTRLLVL.

This clonotype was detected only once. A much larger clone is a single base away; this may be a read error. CDR3 bases: TGTGCCTGGAGTGTAAGTTTTGCCAGTGAAACTTTCTTT. Translating it yields CAWSVSFASETFF. The chain uses TRBV30 and TRBJ1-1, with unresolved D. The CDR3 loop spans 13 amino acids. CDR1 and CDR2 (germline): GTSNPN, SVGIG (reference sequence). Complete variable domain (other parts from reference TRBV30 and TRBJ1-1): SQTIHQWPATLVQPVGSPLSLECTVEGTSNPNLYWYRQAAGRGLQLLFYSVGIGQISSEVPQNLSASRPQDRQFILSSKKLLLSDSGFYLCAWSVSFASETFFGQGTRLTVV.